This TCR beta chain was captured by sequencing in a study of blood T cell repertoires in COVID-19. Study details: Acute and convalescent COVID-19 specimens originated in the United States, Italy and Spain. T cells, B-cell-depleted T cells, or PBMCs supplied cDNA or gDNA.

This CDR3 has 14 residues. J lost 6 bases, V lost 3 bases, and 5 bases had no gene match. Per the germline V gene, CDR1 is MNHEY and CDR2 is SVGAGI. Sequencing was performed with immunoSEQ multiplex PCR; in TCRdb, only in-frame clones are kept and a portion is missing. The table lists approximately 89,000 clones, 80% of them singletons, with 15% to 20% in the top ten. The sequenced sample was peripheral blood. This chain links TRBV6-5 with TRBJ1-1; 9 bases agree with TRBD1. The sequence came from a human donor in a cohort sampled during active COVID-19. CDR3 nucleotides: TGTGCCAGCAGTTATTCCACAGGGGGCTCTGAAGCTTTCTTT. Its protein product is CASSYSTGGSEAFF.